This TCR beta chain was found in a study of control samples from healthy donors and cancer patients. Clones were read by immunoSEQ multiplex PCR, and TCRdb kept only the in-frame ones, dropping some. The table lists 100,000 to 150,000 clones, about nine tenths of them singletons, with less than 2.5% in the top ten. The CDR3 extends over 15 amino acids. Germline CDR1 SNHLY, CDR2 FYNNEI. Losses at the gene ends were 6 bases for V and 2 bases for J; bases not matched to a gene: 6. The chain joins TRBV2 to TRBJ2-3; 9 bases line up with TRBD2. The clonotype comes from a woman aged 50 to 60 in good health. Sequenced: blood. CDR3 protein: CASRPLAGNTDTQYF. DNA for the CDR3: TGTGCCAGCAGGCCGCTAGCGGGGAACACAGATACGCAGTATTTT.